These T cell receptor beta chains were read from a single sample in a study of CD8+ T cells in alopecia areata. TCRdb keeps only in-frame clones here, not all; method: immunoSEQ multiplex PCR. Here the sample spans about 180,000 clones, roughly 66% being singletons. The material sequenced was CD8+ T cells sorted from blood, taken at week 0. The receptors derive from a human donor with alopecia areata. Both conserved end residues are trimmed from each CDR3.

v_gene,j_gene,CDR3aa
TRBV5-1,TRBJ2-7,ASSLSGFNEQY
TRBV29-1,TRBJ2-5,SVEDRNQETQY
TRBV25-1,TRBJ2-5,ASSPGTVILQETQY
TRBV29-1,TRBJ1-1,SAEGQVGTEAF
TRBV6-5,TRBJ2-1,ASSYSRTGDEQF
TRBV7-9,TRBJ2-1,ASSGRKNEQF
TRBV7-9,TRBJ1-2,ASSLVREWGYT
TRBV10-1,TRBJ2-1,ASTSQGGAEQF
TRBV10-3,TRBJ2-5,AISEPGQGARETQY
TRBV7-2,TRBJ2-5,ASSLSGIYQETQY
TRBV2,TRBJ2-5,ASGGTQY
TRBV29-1,TRBJ2-7,SVEGLQGPEQY
TRBV25-1,TRBJ2-3,ASSGVTDTQY
TRBV27,TRBJ2-5,ASSLYGDNQETQY
TRBV27,TRBJ2-6,ASSNGANVLT
TRBV9,TRBJ2-3,ASSTSRGGTDTQY
TRBV6-1,TRBJ2-5,ASSKGTSGVWTQY
TRBV27,TRBJ2-7,ASSPGGGYEQY
TRBV28,TRBJ1-2,ASSPPSRGRNYGYT
TRBV4-1,TRBJ2-2,ARTGELF
TRBV29-1,TRBJ2-7,SAVSGKGSYEQY
TRBV13,TRBJ2-3,ASSYPGLGTDTQY